This T cell receptor beta chain was observed in a study of T cell responses to AZD1222 COVID-19 vaccine. The V gene's germline CDR1 is SNHLY and CDR2 FYNNEI. The germline V and J ends were trimmed by 2 bases and 0 bases, with 20 bases remaining between them. This CDR3 spans 20 amino acids. Using immunoSEQ multiplex PCR, the repertoire was profiled, and TCRdb retains in-frame clones only, with some absent. This table holds 65,000 to 80,000 clones, about 91% found once. The chain combines TRBV2 with TRBJ1-6; weak D call: TRBD1 (5 bases). The TCR sequence derives from an adult in good health. This specimen consisted of peripheral blood, obtained on day 0 of MenACWY control vaccination. This CDR3 reads CASSERGGEKGSSYNSPLHF. In DNA, the CDR3 is TGTGCCAGCAGTGAAAGGGGAGGAGAAAAGGGAAGCTCCTATAATTCACCCCTCCACTTT.